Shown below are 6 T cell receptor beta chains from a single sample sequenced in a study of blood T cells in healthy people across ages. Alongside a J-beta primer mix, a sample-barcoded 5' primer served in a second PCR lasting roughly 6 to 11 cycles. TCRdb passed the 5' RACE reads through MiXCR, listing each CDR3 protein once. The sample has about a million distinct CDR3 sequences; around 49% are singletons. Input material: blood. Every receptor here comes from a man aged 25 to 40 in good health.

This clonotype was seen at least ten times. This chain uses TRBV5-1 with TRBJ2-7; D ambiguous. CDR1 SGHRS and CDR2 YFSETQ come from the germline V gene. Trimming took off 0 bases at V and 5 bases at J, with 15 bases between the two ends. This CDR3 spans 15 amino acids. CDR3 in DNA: TGCGCCAGCAGCTTGGGGGCAGGTACGGTTGACGAGCAGTACTTC. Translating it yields CASSLGAGTVDEQYF.

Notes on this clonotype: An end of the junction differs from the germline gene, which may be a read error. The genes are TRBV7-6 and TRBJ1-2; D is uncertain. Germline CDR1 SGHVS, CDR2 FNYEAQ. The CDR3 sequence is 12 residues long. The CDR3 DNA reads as TGTGCCGGCAGTCAGTGGGTAGGCGGCTACACCTTC. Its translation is CAGSQWVGGYTF.

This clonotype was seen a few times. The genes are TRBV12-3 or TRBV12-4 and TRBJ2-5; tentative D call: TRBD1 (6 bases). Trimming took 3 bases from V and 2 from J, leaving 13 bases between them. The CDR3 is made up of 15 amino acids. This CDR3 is CASSFNAGAQETQYF. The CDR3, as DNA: TGTGCCAGCAGTTTTAATGCAGGGGCACAAGAGACCCAGTACTTC.

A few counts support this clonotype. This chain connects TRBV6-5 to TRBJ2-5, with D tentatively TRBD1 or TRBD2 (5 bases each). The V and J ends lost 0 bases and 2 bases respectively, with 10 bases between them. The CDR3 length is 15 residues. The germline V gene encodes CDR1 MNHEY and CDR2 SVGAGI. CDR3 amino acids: CASSYSVGEQETQYF. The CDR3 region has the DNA TGTGCCAGCAGTTACTCGGTGGGGGAGCAAGAGACCCAGTACTTC.

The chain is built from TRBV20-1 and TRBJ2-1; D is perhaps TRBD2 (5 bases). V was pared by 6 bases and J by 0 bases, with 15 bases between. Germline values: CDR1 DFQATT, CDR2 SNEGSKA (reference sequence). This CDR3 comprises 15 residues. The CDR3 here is CSAKKAESSYNEQFF. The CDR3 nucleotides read TGCAGTGCAAAAAAAGCGGAGAGCTCCTACAATGAGCAGTTCTTC.

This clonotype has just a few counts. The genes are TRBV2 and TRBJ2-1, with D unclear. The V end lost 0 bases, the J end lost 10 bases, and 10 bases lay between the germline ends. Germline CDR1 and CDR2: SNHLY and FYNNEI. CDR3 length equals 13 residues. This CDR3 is CASSEALLGEQFF. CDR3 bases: TGTGCCAGCAGTGAAGCTTTACTTGGGGAGCAGTTCTTC.